The TCR beta chain described here comes from a study of radiation and T cells in renal cell carcinoma. In the case of this clone: What it recognizes is unknown.

Sequencing was performed with immunoSEQ multiplex PCR; in TCRdb, only in-frame clones are kept and a portion is missing. Among about 16,000 clones, approximately 56% were seen once, and the ten largest hold 15% to 20%. Treatment defined: treatment-naive control, cytoreductive nephrectomy. General study results and limits: Only small tumor regions of approximately 1 g were sampled. Compared with controls, irradiated tumors showed greater TCR clonality.

The V gene end was trimmed by 7 bases and the J gene end by 8 bases; junction bases not matched to a gene: 11. CDR1 is SNHLY, CDR2 FYNNEI, per germline. CDR3 size: 14 residues. The chain is built from TRBV2 and TRBJ2-1, with 7 bases that match TRBD1. This TCR was recovered from a man aged 55 to 70 with renal cell carcinoma. The material was tumor tissue, obtained from a patient whose treatment was nephrectomy without radiotherapy. CDR3 coding DNA: TGTGCCAGCATCAAAACCCGACAGGGCTATGAGCAGTTCTTC. It translates to CASIKTRQGYEQFF.